This T cell receptor (beta chain) was documented in a study of glioma-infiltrating T cells. Regarding the study as a whole: Very few CDR3 sequences were shared between tissue and blood.

TCR alpha and beta CDR3 regions were amplified from RNA using iRepertoire nested multiplex PCR. One-step reverse transcription and amplification started from approximately 100-400 ng of tissue mRNA or PBMC total RNA. MiXCR, run by TCRdb on the multiplex PCR reads, gives a single entry per CDR3 protein. The repertoire holds around 90,000 distinct CDR3 sequences, with approximately 40% as singletons. About this clonotype: As yet, its antigen is unknown. A read error is possible here, since a much larger clone lies one base away.

The CDR3 runs to 14 residues. Germline CDR1 reads SQVTM; CDR2 reads ANQGSEA. J is TRBJ1-2 and V is TRBV29-1; D unresolved. Input material: glioma tissue, nonneoplastic brain tissue, or PBMCs (not recorded which). The clonotype comes from a human donor with low-grade glioma or glioblastoma, undergoing nonglioma brain surgery, or in good health (not recorded which). The CDR3 region is CSVEDWSVLGGHTF. The CDR3 DNA follows: TGCAGCGTTGAAGATTGGTCAGTCCTGGGTGGCCACACCTTC.